This T cell receptor (beta chain) comes out of a study of blood T cell repertoires in COVID-19. On the study more broadly: Samples taken during acute and convalescent COVID-19 were collected in the United States, Italy and Spain. PBMCs, B-cell-depleted T cells, or T cells provided the cDNA or gDNA that made up the material.

In the authors' methods: Amplification of reference gene primers provided the estimated nucleated cell counts. Only in-frame clones appear in the TCRdb table, and some are missing; sequencing was by immunoSEQ multiplex PCR. The D gene and trimming were derived from the DNA, and the V and J assignments and clone size from that table. The data show nearly 55,000 clones, 85% to 90% seen once. CDR1 is LNHDA and CDR2 is SQIVND in the germline V gene (reference sequence). This CDR3 contains 11 residues. Trimming left V 4 bases short and J 16 bases short, with 14 bases between. The V gene is TRBV19, the J gene TRBJ2-4; D call uncertain. The sequenced material came from peripheral blood. This TCR came from a man between 70 and 80 years old with active COVID-19. As DNA, the CDR3 is TGTGCCAGTAGTACCTCCGTTGTCCCTTACTTC. Translation gives CASSTSVVPYF.